Listed here is a single T cell receptor (beta chain). Its antigen is unknown. This record belongs to a study of shared clonotypes between healthy human individuals. Study-wide findings and caveats: Sorted-subset samples were not fully sequenced, rarefaction indicated.

Trimming left V 2 bases short and J 4 bases short, with 15 bases between. The CDR3 has 15 residues. CDR1 and CDR2 from the germline V gene are MNHEY and SMNVEV (reference sequence). Method: immunoSEQ multiplex PCR; TCRdb's copy keeps in-frame clones and lacks some. Of 1.5 million to 1.9 million clones detected, around 98% appear once; the ten largest clones hold 0.4% to 0.45%. CD4+ cells underwent separation, giving CD45RA+ naive and CD45RA-negative memory subsets. This TCR was sampled from a young man in good health. The sequenced sample consisted of naive CD4+ T cells sorted from blood. Subset indicated: CD45RA+ positively selected. The V gene is TRBV27, the J gene TRBJ2-7; tentatively, D is TRBD1 or TRBD2 (5 bases each). The DNA for the CDR3 is TGTGCCAGCAGTTTACAGGGCCCGGGGACGTACGAGCAGTACTTC. The encoded protein is CASSLQGPGTYEQYF.